A selection of T cell receptor beta chains follows, all from one sample in a study of blood T cell repertoires in COVID-19. The method was immunoSEQ multiplex PCR; TCRdb's version includes in-frame clones alone and lacks a portion of them. In the table there are 250,000 to 350,000 clones, about 88% of which are singletons. Sequencing was performed on PBMCs or T cells enriched from blood (not recorded which). The receptors were gathered from an older woman in a cohort exposed to, infected with or recovered from COVID-19 (not recorded which). Both conserved end residues are part of each CDR3. Each record gives: J gene, clone size, D gene, V gene, CDR3 DNA, CDR3 protein. D genes are given only for firm matches. The size field is filled for only some rows; it gives once, few, many or a size class.

TRBJ1-2,few,TRBD1,TRBV7-9,TGTGCCAGCAGCCTTGGACAGGGGAAGGTCTATGATGGCTACACCTTC,CASSLGQGKVYDGYTF
TRBJ2-1,-,-,TRBV4-1,TGCGCCAGCAGCCAAGTTTCACAGAGCCTCAATGAGCAGTTCTTC,CASSQVSQSLNEQFF
TRBJ1-2,-,-,TRBV9,TGTGCCAGCAGCCCTAGTCTTGGGGCTAGCTATGGCTACACCTTC,CASSPSLGASYGYTF
TRBJ1-4,-,-,TRBV27,TGTGCCAGCAGTTTGGGGGGGGCGCGACGTGAAAAACTGTTTTTT,CASSLGGARREKLFF
TRBJ2-7,-,-,TRBV3-1/TRBV3-2,TGTGCCAGCAGCCAAGGGTTCCGGTGGGACTTCAACTCCTACGAGCAGTACTTC,CASSQGFRWDFNSYEQYF
TRBJ1-4,-,TRBD1,TRBV5-7,TGTGCCAGCAGCGTCGACAGGGGGGCAACTAATGAAAAACTGTTTTTT,CASSVDRGATNEKLFF
TRBJ1-6,-,-,TRBV6-5,TGTGCCAGCAGTTACTCCACGGTAGGGGCCCTCCACTTT,CASSYSTVGALHF
TRBJ2-7,-,-,TRBV5-1,TGCGCCAGCAGCTTGTTGGTAGCAGGGCGCGAGCAGTACTTC,CASSLLVAGREQYF
TRBJ1-2,-,TRBD1,TRBV7-6,TGTGCCAGCAGCTCATCCCCCCAGGGGGCCCTCTATGGCTACACCTTC,CASSSSPQGALYGYTF
TRBJ2-5,-,TRBD1,TRBV28,TGTGCCAGCAGTCTAGGGGGACAGACGCAAGAGACCCAGTACTTC,CASSLGGQTQETQYF
TRBJ1-2,-,-,TRBV15,TGTGCCACCAGCAGAGGAGGGGGGGGCAACTATGGCTACACCTTC,CATSRGGGGNYGYTF
TRBJ1-1,-,-,TRBV18,TGTGCCAGCTCACCAGGCACTATCGCTGAAGCTTTCTTT,CASSPGTIAEAFF
TRBJ2-2,-,-,TRBV30,TGTGCCTGGAGTGCCGCCGACTTCGGCACCGGGGAGCTGTTTTTT,CAWSAADFGTGELFF
TRBJ1-2,-,TRBD1,TRBV28,TGTGCCAGCAGTTTGCAGGGGGCGGTAGGCTACACCTTC,CASSLQGAVGYTF
TRBJ1-6,few,-,TRBV5-1,TGCGCCAGCAGCTTGGCCGGCGGTTCCTCACCCCTCCACTTT,CASSLAGGSSPLHF
TRBJ1-4,-,-,TRBV2,TGTGCCAGCAGATTGGACAGCTCTAATGAAAAACTGTTTTTT,CASRLDSSNEKLFF
TRBJ1-2,-,-,TRBV27,TGTGCCAGCAGTCCAAACAGTATTTCCTATGGCTACACCTTC,CASSPNSISYGYTF
TRBJ2-2,once,TRBD2,TRBV6-5,TGTGCCAGCAGTTACGGAAGCGGGAGGGCCTCTGGGGAGCTGTTTTTT,CASSYGSGRASGELFF
TRBJ2-5,-,-,TRBV7-9,TGTGCCAGCAGCTTAGGACCCGGGTCCGTCCGAGAGACCCAGTACTTC,CASSLGPGSVRETQYF
TRBJ1-4,-,TRBD1,TRBV9,TGTGCCAGCAGCGTCACTTTACTCCGGGACAGGGATGAAAAACTGTTTTTT,CASSVTLLRDRDEKLFF
TRBJ1-5,-,-,TRBV28,TGTGCCAGCAGCCGTGGACAGAGACCTAATCAGCCCCAGCATTTT,CASSRGQRPNQPQHF
TRBJ2-1,-,TRBD2,TRBV24-1,TGTGCCACCAGTGATCCATTAGCGGGAGCCTACAATGAGCAGTTCTTC,CATSDPLAGAYNEQFF
TRBJ2-7,-,TRBD2,TRBV6-2/TRBV6-3,TGTGCCAGCAGTTACGGGAGGACTAGCGGGAGGGCCAACGACGAGCAGTACTTC,CASSYGRTSGRANDEQYF
TRBJ2-7,once,-,TRBV27,TGTGCCAGCGCCAAGGGGAACGAGCAGTACTTC,CASAKGNEQYF
TRBJ2-4,-,-,TRBV10-3,TGTGCCATCAGTGGCGACCAGGGGAACATTCAGTACTTC,CAISGDQGNIQYF
TRBJ2-1,few,TRBD2,TRBV2,TGTGCCAGCCTCGAGCCCACTAGCGGGAGGAGTAATGAGCAGTTCTTC,CASLEPTSGRSNEQFF
TRBJ2-1,-,-,TRBV4-1,TGCGCCAGCAGCCAAGTAAACTTAGTCTCCTACAATGAGCAGTTCTTC,CASSQVNLVSYNEQFF
TRBJ2-7,-,-,TRBV7-9,TGTGCCAGCAGCCCGCGGCCGGGACAAACGATCTACGAGCAGTACTTC,CASSPRPGQTIYEQYF
TRBJ2-1,-,-,TRBV6-5,TGTGCCAGCAGTTACGGCGGGCGGACAGACAATGAGCAGTTCTTC,CASSYGGRTDNEQFF
TRBJ1-2,-,TRBD1,TRBV5-1,TGCGCCAGCAGCTTGGCCCCCGGGACAGGGGAAATGAACTATGGCTACACCTTC,CASSLAPGTGEMNYGYTF
TRBJ1-1,-,-,TRBV6-5,TGTGCCAGCAGCGCCGCAGGGTTCCCTGAAGCTTTCTTT,CASSAAGFPEAFF
TRBJ1-2,-,-,TRBV12-3/TRBV12-4,TGTGCCAGCAGTTTAGTAGGATCGGGAGGCTACACCTTC,CASSLVGSGGYTF
TRBJ2-2,few,TRBD2,TRBV7-6,TGTGCCAGCAGCTTAGTGCGGGGGGGCACCGGGGAGCTGTTTTTT,CASSLVRGGTGELFF
TRBJ2-5,-,TRBD2,TRBV5-4,TGTGCCAGCAGCCCTCGTCGGGGTAGCGGGGCGCAAGAGACCCAGTACTTC,CASSPRRGSGAQETQYF
TRBJ1-3,-,TRBD1,TRBV6-1,TGTGCCAGCAGTGAAGCGCCGGGACAGGGAAACACCATATATTTT,CASSEAPGQGNTIYF
TRBJ2-5,once,TRBD1,TRBV4-2,TGTGCCAGCAGCCAAGGGGACAGGGTACCCCAAGAGACCCAGTACTTC,CASSQGDRVPQETQYF
TRBJ2-7,-,TRBD1,TRBV3-1/TRBV3-2,TGTGCCAGCAGCCCCGCTGGGACAGTCTTCTACGAGCAGTACTTC,CASSPAGTVFYEQYF
TRBJ2-1,few,TRBD1,TRBV7-2,TGTGCCAGCAGCTTAGCCGGGACAGGGGCCTCGGAGCAGTTCTTC,CASSLAGTGASEQFF
TRBJ1-1,-,-,TRBV12-3/TRBV12-4,TGTGCCAGCTCCCCTGAGTTGGGGGCCCAAGGGGGATGG,CASSPELGAQGGW
TRBJ1-4,-,-,TRBV5-1,TGCGCCAGCAGCTCTTTAGGGAGGACTAATGAAAAACTGTTTTTT,CASSSLGRTNEKLFF
TRBJ2-4,-,TRBD2,TRBV2,TGTGCCAGCAGGCAGGGTAGCGGGGCGAACATTCAGTACTTC,CASRQGSGANIQYF
TRBJ1-5,-,TRBD1,TRBV16,TGTGCCAGCAGCCGACAGACCAGGGGGCAGGGTCAGCCCCAGCATTTT,CASSRQTRGQGQPQHF